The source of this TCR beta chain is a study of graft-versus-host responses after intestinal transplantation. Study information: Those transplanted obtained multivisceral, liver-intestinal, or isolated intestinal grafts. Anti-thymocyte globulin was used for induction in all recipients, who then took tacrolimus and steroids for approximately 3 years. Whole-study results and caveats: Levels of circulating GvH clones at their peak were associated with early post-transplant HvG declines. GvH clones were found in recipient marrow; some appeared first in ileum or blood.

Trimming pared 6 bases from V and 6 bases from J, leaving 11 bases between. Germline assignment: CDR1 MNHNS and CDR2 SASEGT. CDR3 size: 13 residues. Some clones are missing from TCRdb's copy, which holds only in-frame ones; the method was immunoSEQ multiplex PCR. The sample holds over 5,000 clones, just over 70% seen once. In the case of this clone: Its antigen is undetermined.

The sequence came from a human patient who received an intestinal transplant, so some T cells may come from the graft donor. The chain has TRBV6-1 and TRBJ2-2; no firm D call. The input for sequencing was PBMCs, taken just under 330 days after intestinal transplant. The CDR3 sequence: CASSGYDAGELFF. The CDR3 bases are TGTGCCAGCAGCGGGTACGACGCCGGGGAGCTGTTTTTT.